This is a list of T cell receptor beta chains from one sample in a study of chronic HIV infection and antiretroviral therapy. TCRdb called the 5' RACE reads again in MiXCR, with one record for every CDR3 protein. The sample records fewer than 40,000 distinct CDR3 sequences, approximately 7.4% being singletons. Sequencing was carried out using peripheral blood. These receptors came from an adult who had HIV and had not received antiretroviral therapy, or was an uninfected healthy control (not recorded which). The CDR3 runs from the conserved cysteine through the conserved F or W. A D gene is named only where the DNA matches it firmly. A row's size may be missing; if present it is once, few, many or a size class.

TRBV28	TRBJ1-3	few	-	TGTGCCAGCAGTTTCGGGGGCGGCGGAAACACCATATATTTT	CASSFGGGGNTIYF
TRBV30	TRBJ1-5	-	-	TGTGCATGGAGTAGGCCAGGGGGCAATCAGCCCCAGCATTTT	CAWSRPGGNQPQHF
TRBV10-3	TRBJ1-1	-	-	TGTGCCATCAGTGAGGGCAAACTGAACACTGAAGCTTTCTTT	CAISEGKLNTEAFF
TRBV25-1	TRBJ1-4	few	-	TGTGCCAGCAGTGAGAGACCTAATGAAAAACTGTTTTTT	CASSERPNEKLFF
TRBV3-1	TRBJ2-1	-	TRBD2	TGTGCCAGCAGCCAAGGGGCCACTAGCGGGACCTACAATGAGCAGTTCTTC	CASSQGATSGTYNEQFF
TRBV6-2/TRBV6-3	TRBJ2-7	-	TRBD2	TGTGCCAGCAGTTACGGGACTAGCTCCTACGAGCAGTACTTC	CASSYGTSSYEQYF
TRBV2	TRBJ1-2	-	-	TGTGCCAGCAGCACTCAGTATGGCTACACCTTC	CASSTQYGYTF
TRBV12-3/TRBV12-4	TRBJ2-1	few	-	TGTGCCAGCACCTGGGGGGACATAAGTCACAATGAGCAGTTCTTC	CASTWGDISHNEQFF
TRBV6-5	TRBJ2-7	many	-	TGTGCCCGCCACCTGGGGGGCGAGCAGTACTTC	CARHLGGEQYF
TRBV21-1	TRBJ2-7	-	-	TGTGCCAGCCATAGGACCATAACCTACGAGCAGTACTTC	CASHRTITYEQYF
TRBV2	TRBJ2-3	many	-	TGTGCCAGCAGTGAACAGGGAAGCACAGATACGCAGTATTTT	CASSEQGSTDTQYF
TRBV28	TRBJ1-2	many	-	TGTGCCAGCAGTCTACACCCGACAGGATCCGTGAATGGCTACACCTTC	CASSLHPTGSVNGYTF
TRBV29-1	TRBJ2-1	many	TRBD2	TGCAGCGTTGAGGGGACTAGGAGCTCCTACAATGAGCAGTTCTTC	CSVEGTRSSYNEQFF
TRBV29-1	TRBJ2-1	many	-	TGCAGCGTTGAAGGGCAGACCAATGAGCAGTTCTTC	CSVEGQTNEQFF
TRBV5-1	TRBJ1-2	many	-	TGCGCCAGCAGCCCAGGGACTTCCTATGGCTACACCTTC	CASSPGTSYGYTF
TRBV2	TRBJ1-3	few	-	TGTGCCAGCAGGCCCTCCCTCAACTCTGGAAACACCATATATTTT	CASRPSLNSGNTIYF
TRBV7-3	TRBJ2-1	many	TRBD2	TGTGCCAGCAGCCCTAGCGGGGCTACCGACAATGAGCAGTTCTTC	CASSPSGATDNEQFF
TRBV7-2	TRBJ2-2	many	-	TGTGCCAGCAGCTTGAGAGCGGCCAACACCGGGGAGCTGTTTTTT	CASSLRAANTGELFF
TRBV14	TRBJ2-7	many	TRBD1	TGTGCCAGCAGCCTTGGACAGGGCTCCCACGAGCAGTACTTC	CASSLGQGSHEQYF
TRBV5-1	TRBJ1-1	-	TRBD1	TGCGCCAGCAGCCGAGGACAGGGGAACACTGAAGCTTTCTTT	CASSRGQGNTEAFF
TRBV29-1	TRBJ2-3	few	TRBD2	TGCAGCGTTGAGAAGAGGTGGGGAGGGCCAGATACGCAGTATTTT	CSVEKRWGGPDTQYF
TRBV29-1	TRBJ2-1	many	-	TGCAGCGTTGGGGGCCTACCCTCCAATGAGCAGTTCTTC	CSVGGLPSNEQFF
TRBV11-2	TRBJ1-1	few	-	TGTGCCAGCAGCAGAATCGGGGGCACTGAAGCTTTCTTT	CASSRIGGTEAFF
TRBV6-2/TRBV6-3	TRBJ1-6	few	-	TGTGCCAGCAGGCCCGGGACACGAAATTCACCCCTCCACTTT	CASRPGTRNSPLHF
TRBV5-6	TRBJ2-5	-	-	TGTGCCAGCAGCCCGGACAGCGAAGAGACCCAGTACTTC	CASSPDSEETQYF
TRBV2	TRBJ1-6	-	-	TGTGCCAGCAGTGACCACGGTTCACCCCTCCACTTT	CASSDHGSPLHF
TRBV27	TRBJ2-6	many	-	TGTGCCAGCAGTTTAGAGGGCTCTGGGGCCAACGTCCTGACTTTC	CASSLEGSGANVLTF
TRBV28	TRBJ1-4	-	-	TGTGCCTTTTCAGGGACAACTAATGAAAAACTGTTTTTT	CAFSGTTNEKLFF
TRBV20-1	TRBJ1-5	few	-	TGCAGTGCTAGGGGGACACCAGATAGCAATCAGCCCCAGCATTTT	CSARGTPDSNQPQHF
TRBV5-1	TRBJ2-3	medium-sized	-	TGCGCCAGCAGCTTGGTAGGGGCTGCGGTAGCAGATACGCAGTATTTT	CASSLVGAAVADTQYF
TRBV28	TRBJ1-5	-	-	TGTGCCAGCAGTCTGGACGGGGCCAATCAGCCCCAGCATTTT	CASSLDGANQPQHF
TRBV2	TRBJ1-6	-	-	TGTGCCAGCAGACGGGGACGGTCAAATAATTCACCCCTCCACTTT	CASRRGRSNNSPLHF
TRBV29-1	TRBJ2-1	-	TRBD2	TGCAGCGTTGCGGGACTAGCGGGAGGGCCGCCTGAGCAGTTCTTC	CSVAGLAGGPPEQFF
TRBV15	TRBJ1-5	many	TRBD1	TGTGCCACCAGCAGAGATCCGGGACAGGGTAACAATCAGCCCCAGCATTTT	CATSRDPGQGNNQPQHF
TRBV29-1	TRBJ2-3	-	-	TGCAGCGTTGTCCCTCATACAGGGTTAATCGCAGATACGCAGTATTTT	CSVVPHTGLIADTQYF
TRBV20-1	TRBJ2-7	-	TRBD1	TGCAGTGCTCGCCGCGAGGGACAGGGAGGCGAGCAGTACTTC	CSARREGQGGEQYF
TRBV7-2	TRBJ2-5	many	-	TGTGCCAGCAGCTTTCAGGGATCCGAGACCCAGTACTTC	CASSFQGSETQYF
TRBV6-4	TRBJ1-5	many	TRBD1	TGTGCCAGCAGACAAACCAACCGGGACAGGCATTGTCAGCCCCAGCATTTT	CASRQTNRDRHCQPQHF
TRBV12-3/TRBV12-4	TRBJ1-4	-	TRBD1	TGTGCCAGCAGCAGTCCCGGGACAGGGTTGGAAGTGAAAAAACTGTTTTTT	CASSSPGTGLEVKKLFF
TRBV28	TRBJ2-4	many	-	TGTGCCAGCTATGAACAGGGTCTCAAAAACATTCAGTACTTC	CASYEQGLKNIQYF
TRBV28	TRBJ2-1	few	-	TGTGCCAGCAGGTCTGGAACCGACTACAATGAGCAGTTCTTC	CASRSGTDYNEQFF
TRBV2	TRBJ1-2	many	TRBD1	TGTGCCAGCAGGACAGGGGGCTATGGCTACACCTTC	CASRTGGYGYTF
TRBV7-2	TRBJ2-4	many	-	TGTGCCAGCAGCTTTTTACGGGCCGCAACCCAGTACTTC	CASSFLRAATQYF